The clone carrying this T cell receptor (beta chain) was seen ten or more times. From germline, CDR1 is MGHDK and CDR2 SYGVNS. The V and J ends lost 3 bases and 8 bases respectively, with 7 bases between them. This CDR3 contains 11 residues. The sample belongs to a study of T cells in Graves' hyperthyroidism and ophthalmopathy. Amplified regions were TCR beta CDR3 sequences from RNA transcripts. The HTBI set primed first-round TCR CDR3 RT-PCR. Each CDR3 protein gets one entry after TCRdb re-called the multiplex PCR reads with MiXCR. Among roughly 350,000 distinct CDR3 sequences listed, more than 11% were seen once. Using 10 ml of fresh peripheral blood, PBMCs were prepared.

Sequencing input: blood. The receptor was derived from a young woman with Graves' hyperthyroidism. The rearrangement links TRBV25-1 to TRBJ1-1, with D hard to call. CDR3 sequence: CASSDGVEAFF. CDR3 sequence (DNA): TGTGCCAGCAGTGATGGGGTGGAAGCTTTCTTT.